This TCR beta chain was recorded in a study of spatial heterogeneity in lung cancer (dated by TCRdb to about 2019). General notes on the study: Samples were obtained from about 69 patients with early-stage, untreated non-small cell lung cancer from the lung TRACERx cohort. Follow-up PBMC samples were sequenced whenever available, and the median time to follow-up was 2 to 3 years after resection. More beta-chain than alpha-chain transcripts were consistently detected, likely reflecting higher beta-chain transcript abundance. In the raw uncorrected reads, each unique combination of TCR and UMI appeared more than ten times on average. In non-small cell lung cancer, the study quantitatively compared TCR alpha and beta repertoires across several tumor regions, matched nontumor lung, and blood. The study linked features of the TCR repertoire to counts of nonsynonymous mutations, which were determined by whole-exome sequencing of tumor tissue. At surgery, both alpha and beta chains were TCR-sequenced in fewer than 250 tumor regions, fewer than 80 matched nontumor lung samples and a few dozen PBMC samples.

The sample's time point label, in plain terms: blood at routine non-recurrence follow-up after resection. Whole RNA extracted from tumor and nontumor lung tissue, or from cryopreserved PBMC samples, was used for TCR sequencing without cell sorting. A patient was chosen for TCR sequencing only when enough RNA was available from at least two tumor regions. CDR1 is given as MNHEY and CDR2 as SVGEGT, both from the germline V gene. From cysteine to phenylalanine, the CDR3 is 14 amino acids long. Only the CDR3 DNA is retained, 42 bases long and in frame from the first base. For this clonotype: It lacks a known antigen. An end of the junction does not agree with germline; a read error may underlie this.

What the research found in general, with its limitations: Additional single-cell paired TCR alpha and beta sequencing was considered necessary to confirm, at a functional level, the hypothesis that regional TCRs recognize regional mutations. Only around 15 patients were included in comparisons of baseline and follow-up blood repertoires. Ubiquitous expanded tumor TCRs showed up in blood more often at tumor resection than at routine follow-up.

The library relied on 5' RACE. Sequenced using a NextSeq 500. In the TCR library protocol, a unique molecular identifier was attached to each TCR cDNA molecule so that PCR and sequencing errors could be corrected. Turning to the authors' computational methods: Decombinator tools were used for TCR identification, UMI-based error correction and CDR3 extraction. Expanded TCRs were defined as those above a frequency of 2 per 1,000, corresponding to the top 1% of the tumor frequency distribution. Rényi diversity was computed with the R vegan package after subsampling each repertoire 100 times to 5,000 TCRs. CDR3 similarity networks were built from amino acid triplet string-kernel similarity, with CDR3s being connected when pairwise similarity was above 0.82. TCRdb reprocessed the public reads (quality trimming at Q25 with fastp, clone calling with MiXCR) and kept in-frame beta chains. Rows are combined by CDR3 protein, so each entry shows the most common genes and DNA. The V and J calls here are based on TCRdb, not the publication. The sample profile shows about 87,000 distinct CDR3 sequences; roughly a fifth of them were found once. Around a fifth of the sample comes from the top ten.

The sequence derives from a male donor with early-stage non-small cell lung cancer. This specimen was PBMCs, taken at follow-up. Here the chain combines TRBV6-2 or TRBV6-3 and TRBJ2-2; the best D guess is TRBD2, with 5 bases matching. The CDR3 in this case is CASCQSGDTGERFF. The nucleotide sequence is TGTGCCAGCTGCCAAAGTGGCGACACCGGGGAGCGGTTTTTT.